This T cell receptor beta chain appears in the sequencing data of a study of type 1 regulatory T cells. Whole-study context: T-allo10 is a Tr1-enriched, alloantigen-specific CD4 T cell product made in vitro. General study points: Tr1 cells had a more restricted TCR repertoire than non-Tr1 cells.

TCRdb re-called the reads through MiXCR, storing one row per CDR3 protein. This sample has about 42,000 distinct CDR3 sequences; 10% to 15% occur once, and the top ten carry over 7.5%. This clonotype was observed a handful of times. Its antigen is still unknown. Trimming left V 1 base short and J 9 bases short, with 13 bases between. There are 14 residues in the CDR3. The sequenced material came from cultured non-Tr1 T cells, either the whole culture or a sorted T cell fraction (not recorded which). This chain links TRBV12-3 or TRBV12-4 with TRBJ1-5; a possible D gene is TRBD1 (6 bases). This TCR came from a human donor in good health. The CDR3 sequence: CASSLGQVPTPQHF. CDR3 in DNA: TGTGCCAGCAGTTTAGGACAGGTTCCTACGCCCCAGCATTTT.